A selection of T cell receptor beta chains follows, all from one sample in a study of a mutant IDH1 vaccine in newly diagnosed glioma. Only in-frame clones appear in the TCRdb table, and some are missing; sequencing was by immunoSEQ multiplex PCR. Counted here are tens of thousands of clones, roughly 80% occurring once; the ten biggest clones make up under 7%. No antigen is known for these receptors. The sequencing here drew on PBMCs, taken from a glioma patient whose treatment included an IDH1 peptide vaccine. The source is a man between 40 and 49 years old with glioma. The CDR3 runs from the conserved cysteine through the conserved F or W. D genes are given only for firm matches. Not all rows give a size; the values are once, few, many and, for expanded clones, a class.

CDR3 protein	CDR3 DNA	D gene	clone size	V gene	J gene
CASSPLDNSNEKLFF	TGTGCCAGCAGCCCCCTAGACAACTCCAATGAAAAACTGTTTTTT	.	few	TRBV4-2	TRBJ1-4
CASSLGGLTLRGTQYF	TGTGCCAGCAGCTTGGGCGGGCTTACTCTTAGAGGTACGCAGTATTTT	.	.	TRBV5-4	TRBJ2-3
CASSVLSGRPNTGELFF	TGTGCCAGCAGCGTTCTCAGCGGGCGACCGAACACCGGGGAGCTGTTTTTT	.	.	TRBV9	TRBJ2-2
CASSPRQGSEKLFF	TGTGCCAGCTCGCCCAGACAGGGGTCTGAAAAACTGTTTTTT	TRBD1	.	TRBV18	TRBJ1-4
CASSGALGAQTQYF	TGCGCCAGCAGCGGGGCTTTGGGGGCACAGACCCAGTACTTC	.	.	TRBV5-1	TRBJ2-5
CASSLGGRANTGELFF	TGTGCCAGCAGCTTAGGTGGCAGAGCGAACACCGGGGAGCTGTTTTTT	.	.	TRBV7-8	TRBJ2-2
CAWSRGNSPLHF	TGTGCCTGGAGTCGGGGTAATTCACCCCTCCACTTT	.	once	TRBV30	TRBJ1-6
CASSIGQVINQPQHF	TGTGCCAGCAGTATCGGGCAGGTGATAAATCAGCCCCAGCATTTT	.	once	TRBV28	TRBJ1-5
CASSFDRGIDTQYF	TGTGCCAGCAGCTTTGACAGGGGTATAGATACGCAGTATTTT	TRBD1	.	TRBV7-2	TRBJ2-3
CASRGGTSGLNEQFF	TGTGCCAGCAGGGGAGGGACTAGCGGACTCAATGAGCAGTTCTTC	TRBD2	.	TRBV5-4	TRBJ2-1
CAISRAPEDTQYF	TGTGCCATCAGCCGGGCCCCCGAGGATACGCAGTATTTT	.	once	TRBV10-3	TRBJ2-3
CASSVGEDYNEQFF	TGTGCCAGTAGTGTGGGAGAAGACTACAATGAGCAGTTCTTC	.	.	TRBV19	TRBJ2-1
CASSLGTGDEAFF	TGCGCCAGCAGCTTGGGGACAGGGGATGAAGCTTTCTTT	TRBD1	.	TRBV5-1	TRBJ1-1
CASSPLQGGETQYF	TGTGCCAGCTCACCGTTGCAGGGCGGGGAGACCCAGTACTTC	.	.	TRBV18	TRBJ2-5
CASSVGADSGNTIYF	TGTGCCAGCAGCGTAGGGGCCGACTCTGGAAACACCATATATTTT	.	.	TRBV9	TRBJ1-3
CASSLQLPAGTQYF	TGTGCCAGCAGTTTACAACTTCCGGCAGGGACGCAGTATTTT	.	.	TRBV27	TRBJ2-3